Following are 26 T cell receptor beta chains from one sample sequenced in a study of control samples from healthy donors and cancer patients (dated by TCRdb to between 2020 and 2021). Receptor amplification or capture employed the immunoSEQ multiplex PCR assay. TCRdb took over this immuneACCESS table, retaining in-frame rearrangements with V and J assigned. Such tables are incomplete; in checked studies, under half of the missing clones stem from an unresolved V gene, and the remainder is unexplained. Across this sample there are fewer than 200,000 clones, with about 93% seen only once. Clones ranked in the top ten supply about 4% of the sample. The sample was blood. The source is a woman aged 55-75 years in good health.

The chain couples TRBV2 to TRBJ1-2; D remains unclear. This CDR3 contains 15 residues. The germline V and J ends were trimmed by 1 base and 0 bases, with 9 bases remaining between them. Per the germline V gene, CDR1 is SNHLY and CDR2 is FYNNEI. Written as DNA, the CDR3 is TGTGCCAGCAGTGAAGGGCAAATAACTAACTATGGCTACACCTTC. Translation gives CASSEGQITNYGYTF.

This chain links TRBV19 with TRBJ1-1; D is unclear. In germline, CDR1 is LNHDA, CDR2 SQIVND (reference sequence). The CDR3 covers 17 residues. Deletions cut 3 bases from V and 1 base from J, with 18 bases between. The CDR3: CASSISFGRQPNTEAFF. The CDR3 DNA reads as TGTGCCAGTAGTATCTCATTCGGTAGGCAGCCGAACACTGAAGCTTTCTTT.

The chain joins TRBV9 to TRBJ1-1; 10 bases fit TRBD1. Trimming took 3 bases from V and 2 from J; bases not matched to a gene: 7. The CDR3 consists of 16 residues. Per the germline V gene, CDR1 is SGDLS and CDR2 is YYNGEE. The chain's CDR3 is CASSAGTGVRNTEAFF. Written as DNA, the CDR3 is TGTGCCAGCAGCGCCGGGACAGGGGTCCGAAACACTGAAGCTTTCTTT. Based on the CDR3 plus reference TRBV9 and TRBJ1-1, the full variable domain is DSGVTQTPKHLITATGQRVTLRCSPRSGDLSVYWYQQSLDQGLQFLIQYYNGEERAKGNILERFSAQQFPDLHSELNLSSLELGDSALYFCASSAGTGVRNTEAFFGQGTRLTVV.

V usage is TRBV15 and J usage is TRBJ1-5; D remains ambiguous. This CDR3 spans 14 amino acids. Trimming removed 1 base from V and 9 bases from J, with 13 bases in between. The germline V gene has CDR1 LNHNV and CDR2 YYDKDF (reference sequence). CDR3 nucleotide sequence: TGTGCCACCAGCAGAGGATTGGATCGAGGGCCCCAGCATTTT. This translates into CATSRGLDRGPQHF. Full variable domain (remainder filled in from reference TRBV15 and TRBJ1-5): DAMVIQNPRYQVTQFGKPVTLSCSQTLNHNVMYWYQQKSSQAPKLLFHYYDKDFNNEADTPDNFQSRRPNTSFCFLDIRSPGLGDTAMYLCATSRGLDRGPQHFGDGTRLSIL.

This clone was counted at least ten times. The rearrangement uses TRBV10-3 and TRBJ1-6; no definite D call. Trimming shortened V by 7 bases and J by 2 bases, and 9 bases separated the two germline ends. The CDR3 totals 14 residues. Looked up from germline, CDR1 is ENHRY and CDR2 is SYGVKD. CDR3 loop: CAIKGIPYNSPLHF. The CDR3 DNA reads as TGTGCCATCAAGGGAATCCCCTATAATTCACCCCTCCACTTT.

The chain recombines TRBV14 with TRBJ2-5; no firm D call. Looked up from germline, CDR1 is SGHDN and CDR2 is FVKESK. Trimming removed 4 bases from V and 1 base from J, with 7 bases in between. The CDR3 has 13 residues. CDR3 sequence reads: CASSPGLQETQYF. CDR3 in DNA: TGTGCCAGCAGCCCCGGGCTCCAAGAGACCCAGTACTTC.

The table lists this clone with a count of one. The same CDR3 can be traced to other DNA sequences in this sample. The rearrangement joins TRBV25-1 to TRBJ1-4, with D possibly being TRBD1 (5 bases). This CDR3 comprises 16 residues. V was trimmed by 4 bases and J by 5 bases, leaving 17 bases between them. Germline assignment: CDR1 MGHDK and CDR2 SYGVNS. The chain's CDR3 is CASSAKTGDLNEKLFF. The CDR3 coding sequence is TGTGCCAGCAGTGCAAAAACAGGCGATCTCAATGAAAAACTGTTTTTT.

The chain carries TRBV10-2 and TRBJ2-7; 16 bases match TRBD2. The trim removed 6 bases at V and 0 bases at J, leaving 8 bases unmatched. Germline CDR1 reads WSHSY; CDR2 reads SAAADI. The CDR3 is 18 residues long. The CDR3: CASRHGTSGGASSYEQYF. CDR3 nucleotide sequence: TGCGCCAGCAGACACGGGACTAGCGGGGGGGCCAGCTCCTACGAGCAGTACTTC.

The gene calls are TRBV19 and TRBJ1-4, with D maybe TRBD1 (6 bases). Germline V gene data show CDR1 as LNHDA and CDR2 as SQIVND (reference sequence). This CDR3 has 15 amino acids. Trimming took 2 bases from V and 8 from J, leaving 15 bases between them. CDR3 nucleotides: TGTGCCAGTAGTATACAGGGACAAGCGGGGGAAAAACTGTTTTTT. Amino acid sequence: CASSIQGQAGEKLFF.

The chain links TRBV6-1 to TRBJ2-7; 7 bases agree with TRBD1. CDR1 is MNHNS, CDR2 SASEGT, per germline. The CDR3 loop spans 15 amino acids. Trimming cost V 1 base and J 3 bases; bases outside gene matches: 6. The CDR3 here is CASSEGLGGLYEQYF. In DNA, the CDR3 is TGTGCCAGCAGTGAAGGGCTAGGGGGCCTCTACGAGCAGTACTTC.

This chain joins TRBV6-2 or TRBV6-3 and TRBJ1-2, with a tentative D call TRBD1 (5 bases). This CDR3 comprises 15 residues. The germline CDR1 and CDR2 sequences are MNHEY and SVGEGT. Deletions cut 6 bases from V and 3 bases from J, with 17 bases between. The CDR3 loop is CASSFAGITDYGYTF. Written as DNA, the CDR3 is TGTGCCAGCAGCTTTGCAGGGATTACGGACTATGGCTACACCTTC.

This chain joins TRBV20-1 and TRBJ1-1, with D hard to call. Per the germline V gene, CDR1 is DFQATT and CDR2 is SNEGSKA (reference sequence). The V end was cut by 4 bases, the J end by 1 base, with 4 bases between. The CDR3 runs to 11 residues. CDR3 coding DNA: TGCAGTGCTAAGAGGAACACTGAAGCTTTCTTT. Residues: CSAKRNTEAFF.

The chain is built from TRBV15 and TRBJ1-5; D is possibly TRBD1 (5 bases). With 0 bases removed from V and 4 bases from J, the gap between germline ends came to 10 bases. The CDR3 loop spans 15 amino acids. Germline assignment: CDR1 LNHNV and CDR2 YYDKDF (reference sequence). The CDR3 coding sequence is TGTGCCACCAGCAGAGATCAGGGTTTGAATCAGCCCCAGCATTTT. It specifies CATSRDQGLNQPQHF.

The chain employs TRBV6-5 and TRBJ1-5; TRBD1 matches 11 bases. J gave up 6 bases and V 4 bases, and 5 bases lay outside the gene matches. Per germline, CDR1 MNHEY and CDR2 SVGAGI. The length of the CDR3 is 15 residues. CDR3 DNA: TGTGCCAGCAGTTCCGGGACAGGGGGGGGTCAGCCCCAGCATTTT. Translated, it gives CASSSGTGGGQPQHF.

The V call is TRBV7-2, the J call TRBJ2-7; TRBD2 matches 9 bases. Germline V gene lookup returns CDR1 SGHTA and CDR2 FQGNSA. The CDR3 totals 15 residues. The ends lost 5 bases at V and 1 base at J; junction bases unmatched: 6. The CDR3 DNA follows: TGTGCCAGCAGCAAGAGCGGGGGGCTTTCCTACGAGCAGTACTTC. This sequence encodes CASSKSGGLSYEQYF.

This sequence joins TRBV11-2 and TRBJ2-3; D uncertain. V gave up 5 bases and J gave up 2 bases, with 5 bases separating them. This CDR3 has 12 amino acids. CDR1 and CDR2 (germline): SGHAT, FQNNGV. CDR3 protein: CASSPFTDTQYF. The CDR3 DNA follows: TGTGCCAGCAGCCCCTTCACAGATACGCAGTATTTT.

The J gene is TRBJ1-1, the V gene TRBV19, with D unresolved. Trimming shortened V by 0 bases and J by 6 bases, and 11 bases separated the two germline ends. The length of the CDR3 is 14 residues. Germline assignment: CDR1 LNHDA and CDR2 SQIVND (reference sequence). The CDR3 DNA reads TGTGCCAGTAGTATAGATGGTGGTAGGGCTGAAGCTTTCTTT. This translates into CASSIDGGRAEAFF.

DNA of the CDR3: TGTGCCAGCAGCCGGGACACTGAAGCTTTCTTT. Translation gives CASSRDTEAFF. The chain carries TRBV6-5 and TRBJ1-1; D gene unclear. The germline V gene encodes CDR1 MNHEY and CDR2 SVGAGI. V was cut by 6 bases and J by 3 bases, with 5 bases left in between. The CDR3 sequence is 11 residues long.

In this sample, this clone turned up once. This chain joins TRBV7-9 and TRBJ2-5, with D tentatively TRBD1 (6 bases). This CDR3 has 15 amino acids. The ends were cut back, 0 bases at V and 4 bases at J, with 12 bases in the middle. The germline V gene has CDR1 SEHNR and CDR2 FQNEAQ (reference sequence). CDR3 sequence (DNA): TGTGCCAGCAGCTTAGCGGCAGGGGTTTCAGAGACCCAGTACTTC. Amino acids: CASSLAAGVSETQYF.

V usage is TRBV19 and J usage is TRBJ1-6; D unresolved. The CDR3 spans 18 residues. Germline assignment: CDR1 LNHDA and CDR2 SQIVND (reference sequence). V was pared by 3 bases and J by 0 bases, with 15 bases between. The CDR3 DNA reads TGTGCCAGTAGTATCCAAGGGAGAGGGAGCTCCTATAATTCACCCCTCCACTTT. Protein: CASSIQGRGSSYNSPLHF.

J is TRBJ1-1 and V is TRBV29-1; 7 bases fit TRBD1. This CDR3 contains 14 residues. Germline CDR1 is SQVTM and CDR2 is ANQGSEA. V was clipped by 4 bases and J by 0 bases; unmatched bases: 5. The CDR3 bases are TGCAGCGTTGGAGGGACAGAGATGAACACTGAAGCTTTCTTT. This codes for CSVGGTEMNTEAFF.

The chain is built from TRBV25-1 and TRBJ2-1, with 11 positions matching TRBD1. CDR3 length: 15 amino acids. Trimming cost V 3 bases and J 4 bases; bases outside gene matches: 2. Germline loops: CDR1 MGHDK, CDR2 SYGVNS. The CDR3 region is CASSDRDRGYNEQFF. The CDR3 DNA reads TGTGCCAGCAGTGACCGGGACAGGGGGTACAATGAGCAGTTCTTC. Looking up the rest from reference TRBV25-1 and TRBJ2-1 gives the full variable domain: EADIYQTPRYLVIGTGKKITLECSQTMGHDKMYWYQQDPGMELHLIHYSYGVNSTEKGDLSSESTVSRIRTEHFPLTLESARPSHTSQYLCASSDRDRGYNEQFFGPGTRLTVL.

V gene TRBV6-2 or TRBV6-3 combines with J gene TRBJ2-1; no clear D gene. The CDR3 consists of 12 residues. Trimming shortened V by 2 bases and J by 4 bases, and 3 bases separated the two germline ends. Germline V lookup: CDR1 MNHEY, CDR2 SVGEGT. CDR3 nucleotide sequence: TGTGCCAGCAGTTACGAGTACAATGAGCAGTTCTTC. This sequence encodes CASSYEYNEQFF.

As to this clone: This CDR3 is missing its conserved last phenylalanine or tryptophan, likely due to a read error. This chain links TRBV5-4 with TRBJ1-1; tentative D call: TRBD1 (5 bases). The ends were cut back, 4 bases at V and 1 base at J, with 8 bases in the middle. The CDR3 runs to 13 residues. Germline CDR1 and CDR2: SGHNT and YYREEE (reference sequence). The CDR3 DNA follows: TGTGCCAGCAGCCACGACAGGAACACTGAAGCTTTCCTT. Protein: CASSHDRNTEAFL.

The V and J genes are TRBV10-3 and TRBJ1-6; a weak D match, TRBD1 (6 bases). CDR1 ENHRY and CDR2 SYGVKD come from the germline V gene. The V and J ends lost 3 bases and 5 bases respectively, with 11 bases between them. The CDR3 spans 15 residues. The CDR3 loop reads CAISENRVHNSPLHF. CDR3 bases: TGTGCCATCAGTGAAAACAGGGTGCATAATTCACCCCTCCACTTT.

The chain is built from TRBV27 and TRBJ1-5; 9 bases agree with TRBD1. CDR3 size: 15 residues. V dropped 6 bases and J dropped 3; count of bases not matched to a gene: 6. CDR1 is MNHEY and CDR2 is SMNVEV in the germline V gene (reference sequence). In DNA, the CDR3 is TGTGCCAGCAGATCACAGGGGGCTTACAATCAGCCCCAGCATTTT. Amino acids: CASRSQGAYNQPQHF.